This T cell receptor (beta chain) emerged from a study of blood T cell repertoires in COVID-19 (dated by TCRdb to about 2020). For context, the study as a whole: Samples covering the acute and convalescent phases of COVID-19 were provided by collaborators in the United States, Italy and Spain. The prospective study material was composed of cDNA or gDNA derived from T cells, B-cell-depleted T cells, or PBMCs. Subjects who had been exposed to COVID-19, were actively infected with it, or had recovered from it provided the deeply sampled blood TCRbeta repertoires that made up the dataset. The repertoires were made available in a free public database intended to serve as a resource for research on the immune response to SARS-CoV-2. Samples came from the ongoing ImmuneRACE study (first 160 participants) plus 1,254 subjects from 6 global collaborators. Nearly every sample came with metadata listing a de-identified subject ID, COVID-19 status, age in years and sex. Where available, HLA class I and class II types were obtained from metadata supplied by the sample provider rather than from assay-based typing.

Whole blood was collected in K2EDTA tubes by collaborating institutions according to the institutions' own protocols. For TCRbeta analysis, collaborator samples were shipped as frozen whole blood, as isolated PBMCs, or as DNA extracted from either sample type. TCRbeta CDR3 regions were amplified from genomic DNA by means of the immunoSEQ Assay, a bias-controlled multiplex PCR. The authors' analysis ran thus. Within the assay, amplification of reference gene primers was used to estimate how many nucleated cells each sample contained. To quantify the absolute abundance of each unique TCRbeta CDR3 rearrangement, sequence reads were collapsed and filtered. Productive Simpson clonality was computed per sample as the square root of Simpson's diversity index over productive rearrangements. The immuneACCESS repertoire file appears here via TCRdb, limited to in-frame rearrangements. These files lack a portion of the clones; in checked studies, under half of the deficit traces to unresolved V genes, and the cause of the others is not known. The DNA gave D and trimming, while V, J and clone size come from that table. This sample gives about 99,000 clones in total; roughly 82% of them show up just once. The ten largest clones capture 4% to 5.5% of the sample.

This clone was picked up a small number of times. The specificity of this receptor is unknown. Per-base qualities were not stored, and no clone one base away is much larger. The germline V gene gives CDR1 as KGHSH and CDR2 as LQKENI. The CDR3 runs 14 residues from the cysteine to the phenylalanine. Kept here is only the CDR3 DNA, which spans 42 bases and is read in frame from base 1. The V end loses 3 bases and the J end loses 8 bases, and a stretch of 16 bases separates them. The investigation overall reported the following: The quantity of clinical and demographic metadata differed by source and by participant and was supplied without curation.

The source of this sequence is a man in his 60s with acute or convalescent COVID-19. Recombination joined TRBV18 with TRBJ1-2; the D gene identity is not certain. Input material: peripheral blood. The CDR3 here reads CASSPRGSAEGYTF. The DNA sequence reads TGTGCCAGCTCACCCCGAGGCTCGGCAGAGGGCTACACCTTC.